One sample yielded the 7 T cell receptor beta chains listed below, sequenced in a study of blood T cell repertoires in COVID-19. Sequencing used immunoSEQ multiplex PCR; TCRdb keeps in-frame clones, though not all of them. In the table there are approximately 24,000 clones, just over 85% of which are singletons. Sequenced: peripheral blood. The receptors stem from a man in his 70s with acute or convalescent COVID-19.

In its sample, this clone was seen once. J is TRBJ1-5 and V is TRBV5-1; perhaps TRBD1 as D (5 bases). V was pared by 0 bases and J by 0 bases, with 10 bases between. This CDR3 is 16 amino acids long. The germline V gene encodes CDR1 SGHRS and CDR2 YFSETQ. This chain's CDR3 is CASSLGDRDSNQPQHF. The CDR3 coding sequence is TGCGCCAGCAGCTTGGGTGACAGAGATAGCAATCAGCCCCAGCATTTT.

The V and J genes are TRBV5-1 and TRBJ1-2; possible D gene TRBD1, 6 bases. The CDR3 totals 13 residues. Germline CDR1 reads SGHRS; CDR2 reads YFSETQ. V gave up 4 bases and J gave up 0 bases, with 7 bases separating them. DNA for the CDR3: TGCGCCAGCAGCCCAGGGGCTAACTATGGCTACACCTTC. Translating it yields CASSPGANYGYTF.

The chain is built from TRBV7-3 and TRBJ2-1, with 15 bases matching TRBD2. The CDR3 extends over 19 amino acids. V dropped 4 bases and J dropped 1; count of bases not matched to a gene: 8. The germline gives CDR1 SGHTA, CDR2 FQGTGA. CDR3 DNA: TGTGCCAGCAGCTCTAAAGGACTAGCGGGAGGGGGATCCTACAATGAGCAGTTCTTC. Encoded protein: CASSSKGLAGGGSYNEQFF.

DNA of the CDR3: TGCGCCAGCAGCCAAGAGCTCGTCAGGGGGCTAAACACCGGGGAGCTGTTTTTT. Residues: CASSQELVRGLNTGELFF. The chain joins TRBV4-3 to TRBJ2-2, with TRBD1 matching over 8 bases. The CDR3 sequence is 18 residues long. The germline gives CDR1 LGHNA, CDR2 YSLEER. With V trimmed by 0 bases and J by 2 bases, 8 bases remained unmatched.

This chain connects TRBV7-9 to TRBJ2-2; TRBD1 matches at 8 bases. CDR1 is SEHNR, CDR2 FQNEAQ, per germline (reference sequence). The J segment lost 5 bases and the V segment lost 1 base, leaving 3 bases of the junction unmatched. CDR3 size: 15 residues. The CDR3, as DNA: TGTGCCAGCAGCTTAGGCCGGACAGGGACCGGGGAGCTGTTTTTT. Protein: CASSLGRTGTGELFF.

The CDR3 is CASSTRLNEQFF. In nucleotides, the CDR3 is TGTGCCAGCAGCACACGTCTCAATGAGCAGTTCTTC. The chain combines TRBV7-2 with TRBJ2-1; D is unresolved. Germline V gene lookup returns CDR1 SGHTA and CDR2 FQGNSA. CDR3 length: 12 amino acids. V was pared by 5 bases and J by 6 bases, with 8 bases between.

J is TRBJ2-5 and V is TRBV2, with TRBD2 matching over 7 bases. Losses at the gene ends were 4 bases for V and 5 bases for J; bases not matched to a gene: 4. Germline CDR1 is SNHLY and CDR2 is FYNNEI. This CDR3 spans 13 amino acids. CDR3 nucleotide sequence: TGTGCCAGCAGTGCGGGAGGTCTTGAGACCCAGTACTTC. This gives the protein CASSAGGLETQYF.